These T cell receptor beta chains were read from a single sample in a study of shared clonotypes between healthy human individuals. The assay was immunoSEQ multiplex PCR, and TCRdb's table has in-frame clones only and misses some. The profile shows millions of clones, roughly 94% of them singletons. Specimen: naive CD4+ T cells sorted from blood. The receptor set was obtained from a man between 18 and 35 years old in good health. Both conserved end residues are part of each CDR3. D genes are given only for firm matches. Size values are once, few and many counts, or a class for expanded clones, and some rows have none.

D: TRBD1
size: NA
V: TRBV7-2
J: TRBJ1-5
CDR3: CASSLDRGGLAQHF
DNA: TGTGCCAGCAGCTTAGACAGGGGTGGTTTGGCCCAGCATTTT

D: TRBD2
size: NA
V: TRBV28
J: TRBJ2-3
CDR3: CATSPGGSTDTQYF
DNA: TGTGCCACCTCCCCGGGAGGCAGCACAGATACGCAGTATTTT

D: NA
size: NA
V: TRBV5-1
J: TRBJ1-1
CDR3: CASRRTDSGTEAFF
DNA: TGCGCCAGCAGGAGAACGGACTCAGGCACTGAAGCTTTCTTT

D: TRBD1
size: NA
V: TRBV28
J: TRBJ2-7
CDR3: CASKPRGQGRHEQYF
DNA: TGTGCCAGCAAACCCCGGGGACAGGGGCGCCACGAGCAGTACTTC

D: NA
size: NA
V: TRBV6-5
J: TRBJ2-7
CDR3: CASSYSGRGLTYEQYF
DNA: TGTGCCAGCAGTTACTCGGGGCGGGGCCTGACTTACGAGCAGTACTTC

D: NA
size: NA
V: TRBV7-2
J: TRBJ2-5
CDR3: CASTLGVVETQYF
DNA: TGTGCCAGCACCTTGGGAGTGGTGGAGACCCAGTACTTC

D: NA
size: once
V: TRBV4-1
J: TRBJ1-2
CDR3: CASSQGVGGLDGYTF
DNA: TGCGCCAGCAGCCAAGGAGTCGGAGGTCTTGACGGCTACACCTTC

D: NA
size: NA
V: TRBV5-1
J: TRBJ2-7
CDR3: CASSLANRDSEQYF
DNA: TGCGCCAGCAGCTTGGCCAATCGGGACTCCGAGCAGTACTTC

D: NA
size: NA
V: TRBV6-1
J: TRBJ1-5
CDR3: CASSPSRDQPQHF
DNA: TGTGCCAGCAGCCCCTCTAGGGATCAGCCCCAGCATTTT

D: TRBD1
size: NA
V: TRBV30
J: TRBJ1-4
CDR3: CAWNTGQPNEKLFF
DNA: TGTGCCTGGAATACGGGACAGCCGAATGAAAAACTGTTTTTT

D: TRBD1
size: NA
V: TRBV2
J: TRBJ1-1
CDR3: CASSEDRGFSEAFF
DNA: TGTGCCAGCAGTGAAGACAGGGGGTTTTCTGAAGCTTTCTTT

D: NA
size: NA
V: TRBV28
J: TRBJ1-2
CDR3: CASSPGSPNYGYTF
DNA: TGTGCCAGCAGCCCCGGGTCACCTAACTATGGCTACACCTTC

D: TRBD2
size: NA
V: TRBV5-1
J: TRBJ2-7
CDR3: CASSLAASGFLEQYF
DNA: TGCGCCAGCAGCTTGGCGGCTAGCGGTTTTTTGGAGCAGTACTTC

D: TRBD1
size: NA
V: TRBV28
J: TRBJ1-2
CDR3: CASSRQGSRGYTF
DNA: TGTGCCAGCAGTCGACAGGGGTCGCGGGGCTACACCTTC

D: TRBD2
size: NA
V: TRBV5-1
J: TRBJ2-3
CDR3: CASSLSGGPGDTQYF
DNA: TGCGCCAGCAGCTTGAGCGGGGGGCCCGGGGATACGCAGTATTTT

D: NA
size: NA
V: TRBV6-5
J: TRBJ1-1
CDR3: CASSYSSGTNTEAFF
DNA: TGTGCCAGCAGTTACTCGTCTGGGACTAACACTGAAGCTTTCTTT

D: TRBD1
size: NA
V: TRBV30
J: TRBJ1-1
CDR3: CAWVGQVEAFF
DNA: TGTGCCTGGGTAGGACAGGTTGAAGCTTTCTTT

D: TRBD2
size: NA
V: TRBV5-8
J: TRBJ2-5
CDR3: CASSLAGWYQETQYF
DNA: TGTGCCAGCAGCTTAGCGGGGTGGTACCAAGAGACCCAGTACTTC

D: NA
size: NA
V: TRBV27
J: TRBJ2-3
CDR3: CASSLWRGDTQYF
DNA: TGTGCCAGCAGTTTATGGCGGGGAGATACGCAGTATTTT

D: NA
size: once
V: TRBV27
J: TRBJ2-7
CDR3: CASRPGGGGSYEQYF
DNA: TGTGCCAGCAGGCCGGGGGGCGGGGGCTCCTACGAGCAGTACTTC

D: NA
size: NA
V: TRBV5-1
J: TRBJ2-6
CDR3: CASSLSPASGANVLTF
DNA: TGCGCCAGCAGCCTCTCCCCGGCATCTGGGGCCAACGTCCTGACTTTC

D: NA
size: NA
V: TRBV7-2
J: TRBJ2-3
CDR3: CASSLGGRSGLLADTQYF
DNA: TGTGCCAGCAGCTTAGGGGGGCGGTCGGGACTATTGGCAGATACGCAGTATTTT

D: NA
size: NA
V: TRBV2
J: TRBJ1-6
CDR3: CASSGRTPNSPLHF
DNA: TGTGCCAGCAGTGGCAGGACACCAAATTCACCCCTCCACTTT

D: TRBD2
size: once
V: TRBV5-1
J: TRBJ2-5
CDR3: CASSLGTSGSETQYF
DNA: TGCGCCAGCAGCTTAGGGACTAGCGGGAGTGAGACCCAGTACTTC

D: NA
size: NA
V: TRBV10-2
J: TRBJ1-2
CDR3: CASSEWEVSVYGYTF
DNA: TGCGCCAGCAGTGAGTGGGAGGTTTCAGTCTATGGCTACACCTTC

D: NA
size: NA
V: TRBV7-2
J: TRBJ1-2
CDR3: CASSPRRGFTFNYGYTF
DNA: TGTGCCAGCAGCCCTAGAAGAGGGTTCACTTTTAACTATGGCTACACCTTC

D: NA
size: NA
V: TRBV7-8
J: TRBJ1-5
CDR3: CASSLAPGGNNQPQHF
DNA: TGTGCCAGCAGCTTAGCGCCTGGGGGAAACAATCAGCCCCAGCATTTT

D: TRBD1
size: NA
V: TRBV14
J: TRBJ1-4
CDR3: CASRDRECPLATNEKLFF
DNA: TGTGCCAGCCGGGACAGGGAATGTCCTCTCGCAACTAATGAAAAACTGTTTTTT

D: TRBD1
size: NA
V: TRBV5-6
J: TRBJ2-2
CDR3: CASTDRAGTGELFF
DNA: TGTGCCAGCACCGACAGGGCTGGCACCGGGGAGCTGTTTTTT

D: NA
size: NA
V: TRBV6-5
J: TRBJ2-5
CDR3: CASRRMETQYF
DNA: TGTGCCAGCAGACGGATGGAGACCCAGTACTTC